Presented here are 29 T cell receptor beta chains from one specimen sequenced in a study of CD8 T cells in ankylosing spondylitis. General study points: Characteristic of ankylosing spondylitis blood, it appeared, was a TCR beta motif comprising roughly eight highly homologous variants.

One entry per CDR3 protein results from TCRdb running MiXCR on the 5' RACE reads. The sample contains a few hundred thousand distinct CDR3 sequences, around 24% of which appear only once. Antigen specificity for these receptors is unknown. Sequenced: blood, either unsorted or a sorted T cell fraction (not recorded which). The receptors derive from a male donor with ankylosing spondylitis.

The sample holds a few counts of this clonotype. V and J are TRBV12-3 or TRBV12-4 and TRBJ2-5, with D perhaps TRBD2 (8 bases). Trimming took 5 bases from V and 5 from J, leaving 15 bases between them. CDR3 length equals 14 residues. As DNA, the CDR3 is TGTGCCAGCAGTCGGGGACTAGGGGGCGAGACCCAGTACTTC. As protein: CASSRGLGGETQYF.

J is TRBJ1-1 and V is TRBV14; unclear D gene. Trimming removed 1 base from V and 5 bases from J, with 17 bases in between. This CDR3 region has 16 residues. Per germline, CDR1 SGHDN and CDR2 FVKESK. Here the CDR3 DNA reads TGTGCCAGCAGCCAAGGGTCCACCTCGGGGAATACTGAAGCTTTCTTT. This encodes CASSQGSTSGNTEAFF.

The CDR3 DNA reads as TGCGCCAGCAGCAATCAGATTCCTGGGAGCGGCACAGATACGCAGTATTTT. Translating it yields CASSNQIPGSGTDTQYF. The V call is TRBV5-1, the J call TRBJ2-3, with D perhaps TRBD2 (5 bases). Germline CDR1 SGHRS, CDR2 YFSETQ. V lost 4 bases and J 1 base, leaving 19 bases between the germline ends. The CDR3 spans 17 residues.

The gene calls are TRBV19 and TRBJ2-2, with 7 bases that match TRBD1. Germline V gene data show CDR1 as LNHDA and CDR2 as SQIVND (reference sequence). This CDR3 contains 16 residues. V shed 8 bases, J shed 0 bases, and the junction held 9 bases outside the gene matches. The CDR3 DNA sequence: TGTGCCAGTCTGGACAGGCGCTATACGAACACCGGGGAGCTGTTTTTT. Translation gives CASLDRRYTNTGELFF.

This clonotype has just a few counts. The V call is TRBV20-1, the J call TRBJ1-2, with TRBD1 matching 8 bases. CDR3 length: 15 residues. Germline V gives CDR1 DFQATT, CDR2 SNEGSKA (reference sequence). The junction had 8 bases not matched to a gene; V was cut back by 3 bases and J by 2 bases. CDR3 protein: CSARGDRTNNYGYTF. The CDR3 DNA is TGCAGTGCTAGGGGGGACAGGACAAACAACTATGGCTACACCTTC.

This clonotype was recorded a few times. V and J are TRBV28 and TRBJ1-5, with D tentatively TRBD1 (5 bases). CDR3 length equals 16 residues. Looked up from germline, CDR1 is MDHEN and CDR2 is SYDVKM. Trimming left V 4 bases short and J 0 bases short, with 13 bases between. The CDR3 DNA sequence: TGTGCCAGCAGTTCACTGACAGATTATAGCAATCAGCCCCAGCATTTT. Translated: CASSSLTDYSNQPQHF.

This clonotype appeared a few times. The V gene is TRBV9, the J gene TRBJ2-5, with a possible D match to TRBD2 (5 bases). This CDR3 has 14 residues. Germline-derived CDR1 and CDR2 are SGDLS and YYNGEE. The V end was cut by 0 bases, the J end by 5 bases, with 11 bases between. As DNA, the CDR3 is TGTGCCAGCAGCGTAGCGGGCGGGTCGGAGACCCAGTACTTC. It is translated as CASSVAGGSETQYF.

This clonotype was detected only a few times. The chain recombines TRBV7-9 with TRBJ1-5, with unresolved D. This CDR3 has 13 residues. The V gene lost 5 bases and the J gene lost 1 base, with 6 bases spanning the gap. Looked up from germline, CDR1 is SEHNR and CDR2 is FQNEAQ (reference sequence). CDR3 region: CASSDKSNQPQHF. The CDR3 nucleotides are TGTGCCAGCAGCGACAAAAGCAATCAGCCCCAGCATTTT.

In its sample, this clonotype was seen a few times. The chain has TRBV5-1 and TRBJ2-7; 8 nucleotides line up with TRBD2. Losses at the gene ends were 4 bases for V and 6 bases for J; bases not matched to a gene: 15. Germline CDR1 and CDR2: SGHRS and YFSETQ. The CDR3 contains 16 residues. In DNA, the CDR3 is TGCGCCAGCAGCCCTACTGGGACTAGGGGCCCGGGCGAGCAGTACTTC. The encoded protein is CASSPTGTRGPGEQYF.

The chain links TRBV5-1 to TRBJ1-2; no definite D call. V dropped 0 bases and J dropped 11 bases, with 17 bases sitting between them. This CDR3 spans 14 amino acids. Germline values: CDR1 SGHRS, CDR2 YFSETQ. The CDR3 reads CASSLEGRSRSYTF. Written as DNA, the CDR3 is TGCGCCAGCAGCTTGGAGGGCAGGAGTCGTAGTTACACCTTC.

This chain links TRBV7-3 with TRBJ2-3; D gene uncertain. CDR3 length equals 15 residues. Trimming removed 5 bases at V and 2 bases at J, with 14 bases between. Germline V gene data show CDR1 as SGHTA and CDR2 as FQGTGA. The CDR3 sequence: CASSPQTVSTDTQYF. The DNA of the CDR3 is TGTGCCAGCAGCCCGCAGACTGTCTCCACAGATACGCAGTATTTT.

The CDR3 is CASSRILRLAGDRNEQFF. The CDR3 DNA reads TGTGCCAGCAGCCGTATCCTGAGACTAGCGGGAGACAGAAATGAGCAGTTCTTC. The chain uses TRBV7-3 and TRBJ2-1; 12 bases map to TRBD2. Germline values: CDR1 SGHTA, CDR2 FQGTGA. V lost 5 bases to trimming and J lost 7 bases; unmatched junction nucleotides: 15. The CDR3 spans 18 residues.

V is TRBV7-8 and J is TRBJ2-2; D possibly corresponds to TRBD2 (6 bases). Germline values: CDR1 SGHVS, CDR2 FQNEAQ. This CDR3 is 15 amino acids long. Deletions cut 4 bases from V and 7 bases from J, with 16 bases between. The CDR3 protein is CASSSSRGTGGELFF. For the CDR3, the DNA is TGTGCCAGCAGCTCCAGCCGCGGGACCGGCGGGGAGCTGTTTTTT.

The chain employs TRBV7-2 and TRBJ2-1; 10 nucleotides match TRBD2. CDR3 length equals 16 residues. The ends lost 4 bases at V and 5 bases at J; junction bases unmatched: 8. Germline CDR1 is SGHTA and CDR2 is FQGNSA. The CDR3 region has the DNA TGTGCCAGCAGCTATACTAGCGGGGCAGCTAACAATGAGCAGTTCTTC. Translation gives CASSYTSGAANNEQFF.

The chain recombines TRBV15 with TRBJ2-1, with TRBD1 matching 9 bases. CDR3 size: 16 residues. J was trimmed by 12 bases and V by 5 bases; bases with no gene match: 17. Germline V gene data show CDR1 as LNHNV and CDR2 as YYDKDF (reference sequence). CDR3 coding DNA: TGTGCCACCAGCGGCCGGGACAGGGTCAACCTGCGTAGGCAGTTCTTC. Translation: CATSGRDRVNLRRQFF.

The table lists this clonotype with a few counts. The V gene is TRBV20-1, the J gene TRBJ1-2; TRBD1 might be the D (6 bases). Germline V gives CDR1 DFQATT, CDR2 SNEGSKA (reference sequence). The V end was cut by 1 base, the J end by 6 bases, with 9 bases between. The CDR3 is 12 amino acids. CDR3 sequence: CSARGGLHGYTF. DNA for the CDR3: TGCAGTGCTAGAGGGGGGCTCCATGGCTACACCTTC.

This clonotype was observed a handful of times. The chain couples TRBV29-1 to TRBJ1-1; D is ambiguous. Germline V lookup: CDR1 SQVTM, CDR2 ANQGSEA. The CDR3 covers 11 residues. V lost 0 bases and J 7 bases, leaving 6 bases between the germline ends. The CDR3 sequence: CSVEDPGEAFF. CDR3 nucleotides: TGCAGCGTTGAAGATCCAGGTGAAGCTTTCTTT.

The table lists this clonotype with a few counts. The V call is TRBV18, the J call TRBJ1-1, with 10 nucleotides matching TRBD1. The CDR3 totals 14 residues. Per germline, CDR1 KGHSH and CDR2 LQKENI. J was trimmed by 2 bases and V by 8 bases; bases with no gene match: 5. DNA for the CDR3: TGTGCCAGCCACCGGGACAGGGGAAACACTGAAGCTTTCTTT. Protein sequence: CASHRDRGNTEAFF.

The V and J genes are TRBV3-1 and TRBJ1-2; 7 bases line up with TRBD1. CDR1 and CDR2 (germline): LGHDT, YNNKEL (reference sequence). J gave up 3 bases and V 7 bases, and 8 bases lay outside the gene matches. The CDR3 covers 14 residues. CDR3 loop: CASNPGGLHYGYTF. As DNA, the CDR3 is TGTGCCAGCAACCCAGGGGGACTTCACTATGGCTACACCTTC.

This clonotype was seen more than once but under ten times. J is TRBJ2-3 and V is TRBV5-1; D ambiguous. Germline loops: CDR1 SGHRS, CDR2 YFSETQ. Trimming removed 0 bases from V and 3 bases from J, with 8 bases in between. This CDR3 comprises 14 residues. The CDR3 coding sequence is TGCGCCAGCAGCTTGGCAGGACCGACAGATACGCAGTATTTT. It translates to CASSLAGPTDTQYF.

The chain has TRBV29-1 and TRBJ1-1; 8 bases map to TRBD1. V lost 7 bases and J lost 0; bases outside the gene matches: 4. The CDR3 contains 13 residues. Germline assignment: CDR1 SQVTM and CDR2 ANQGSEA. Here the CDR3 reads CSGRQGMNTEAFF. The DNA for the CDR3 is TGCAGCGGCCGACAGGGGATGAACACTGAAGCTTTCTTT.

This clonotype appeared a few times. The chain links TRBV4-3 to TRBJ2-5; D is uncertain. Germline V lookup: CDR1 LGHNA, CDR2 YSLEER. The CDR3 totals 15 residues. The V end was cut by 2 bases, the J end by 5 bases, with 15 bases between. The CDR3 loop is CASSQNPNRPETQYF. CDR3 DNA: TGCGCCAGCAGCCAAAATCCCAATCGGCCGGAGACCCAGTACTTC.

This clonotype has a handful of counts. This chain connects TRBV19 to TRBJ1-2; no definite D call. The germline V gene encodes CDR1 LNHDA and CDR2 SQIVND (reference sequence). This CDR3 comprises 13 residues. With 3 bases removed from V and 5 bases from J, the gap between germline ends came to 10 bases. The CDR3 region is CASSMGRLYGYTF. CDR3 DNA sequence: TGTGCCAGTAGTATGGGAAGGTTGTATGGCTACACCTTC.

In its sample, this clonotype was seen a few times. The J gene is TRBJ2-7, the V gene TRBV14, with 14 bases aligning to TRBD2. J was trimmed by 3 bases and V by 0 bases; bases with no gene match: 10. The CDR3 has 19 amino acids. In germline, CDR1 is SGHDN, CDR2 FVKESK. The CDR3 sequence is CASSQEGATSGRGNYEQYF. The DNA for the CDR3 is TGTGCCAGCAGCCAAGAAGGTGCGACTAGCGGGAGGGGAAACTACGAGCAGTACTTC.

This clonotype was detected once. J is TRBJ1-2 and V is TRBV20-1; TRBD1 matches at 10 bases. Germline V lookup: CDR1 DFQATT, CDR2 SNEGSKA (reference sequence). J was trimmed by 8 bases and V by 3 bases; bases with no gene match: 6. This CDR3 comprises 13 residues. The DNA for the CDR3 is TGCAGTGCTAGGGGGGGACAGGGGAGAGGCTACACCTTC. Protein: CSARGGQGRGYTF.

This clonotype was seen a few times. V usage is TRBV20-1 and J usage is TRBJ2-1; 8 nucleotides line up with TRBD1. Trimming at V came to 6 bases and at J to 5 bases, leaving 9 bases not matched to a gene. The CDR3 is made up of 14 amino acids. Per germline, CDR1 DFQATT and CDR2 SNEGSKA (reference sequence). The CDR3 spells CSADSGTGNNEQFF. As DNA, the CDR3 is TGCAGTGCGGATTCAGGGACAGGCAACAATGAGCAGTTCTTC.

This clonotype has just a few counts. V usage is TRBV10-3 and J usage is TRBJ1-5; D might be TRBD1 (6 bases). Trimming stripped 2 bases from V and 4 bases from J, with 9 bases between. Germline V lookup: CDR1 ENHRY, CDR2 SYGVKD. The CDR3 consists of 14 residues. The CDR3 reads CAISENGQNQPQHF. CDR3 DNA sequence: TGTGCCATCAGTGAGAATGGACAGAATCAGCCCCAGCATTTT.

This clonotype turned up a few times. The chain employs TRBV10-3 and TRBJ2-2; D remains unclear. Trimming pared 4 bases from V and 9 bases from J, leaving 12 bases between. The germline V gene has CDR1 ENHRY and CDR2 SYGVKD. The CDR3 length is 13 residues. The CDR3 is CAISVDRDRELFF. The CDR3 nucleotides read TGTGCCATCAGTGTCGACCGAGACCGGGAGCTGTTTTTT.

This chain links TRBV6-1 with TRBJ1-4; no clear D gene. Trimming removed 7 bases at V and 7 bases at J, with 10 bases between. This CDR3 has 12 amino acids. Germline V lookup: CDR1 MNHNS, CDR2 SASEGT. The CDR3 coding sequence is TGTGCCAGCAAGGAATTTGGTGAAAAACTGTTTTTT. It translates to CASKEFGEKLFF.